The 25 T cell receptor beta chains below were found in one sample sequenced in a study of T-cell reconstitution after alpha-beta-depleted transplantation in children (dated by TCRdb to the mid-2010s). This sample's treatment or condition label indicates: allogeneic hematopoietic cell transplantation with graft depleted of TCRalphabeta T cells and CD19 B cells. Libraries were prepared through PCR. The listed sequencing device is Illumina HiSeq 2500. TCR libraries were prepared with molecular barcoding, using unique molecular identifiers to normalize TCRbeta repertoire quantification. TCRdb took the public reads, trimmed them with fastp at Q25, ran MiXCR for clone calling and kept in-frame beta chains. CDR3 protein duplicates are merged, each entry listing the most common genes and DNA. Present in this sample are some 440,000 distinct CDR3 sequences, 15% to 20% of which were seen just once. The ten largest clones add up to approximately 29% of the sample.

The sample in question was PBMCs, mostly from graft donor cells, obtained 360 days after TCRalphabeta/CD19-depleted stem cell transplant. The source of these receptors is a boy under three years old who had a stem cell transplant for Wiskott-Aldrich syndrome, so the T cells may come from the graft donor.

This clonotype was found a few times. The chain carries TRBV20-1 and TRBJ2-1; D could derive from TRBD1 or TRBD2 (6 bases each). The germline gives CDR1 DFQATT, CDR2 SNEGSKA (reference sequence). This CDR3 is built from 14 residues. V was cut by 3 bases and J by 3 bases, with 12 bases left in between. The CDR3 spells CSASGGRSYNEQFF. The DNA of the CDR3 is TGCAGTGCTAGCGGGGGCCGGAGCTACAATGAGCAGTTCTTC.

This clonotype was found a few times. This chain links TRBV29-1 with TRBJ2-5; no definite D call. Trimming took off 5 bases at V and 6 bases at J, with 7 bases between the two ends. Germline loops: CDR1 SQVTM, CDR2 ANQGSEA. The CDR3 extends over 10 amino acids. The CDR3 region is CSVTSKTQYF. For the CDR3, the DNA is TGCAGCGTTACCAGCAAGACCCAGTACTTC.

This clonotype has only a few counts. V gene TRBV7-9 combines with J gene TRBJ1-5; the D gene is possibly TRBD1 (5 bases). The CDR3 totals 13 residues. Trimming pared 4 bases from V and 7 bases from J, leaving 11 bases between. Germline CDR1 and CDR2: SEHNR and FQNEAQ (reference sequence). The CDR3 is CASSSRGIQPQHF. The CDR3 DNA is TGTGCCAGCAGCTCACGGGGGATACAGCCCCAGCATTTT.

V usage is TRBV3-1 and J usage is TRBJ2-7, with 9 bases aligning to TRBD1. Germline V gene lookup returns CDR1 LGHDT and CDR2 YNNKEL (reference sequence). CDR3 length equals 19 residues. Trimming cost V 2 bases and J 4 bases; bases outside gene matches: 18. The CDR3: CASSQRSHSGTGSFYEQYF. The CDR3 DNA reads as TGTGCCAGCAGCCAACGGAGCCACAGCGGGACAGGGAGTTTTTACGAGCAGTACTTC.

The chain recombines TRBV14 with TRBJ2-1; 10 bases are a match to TRBD2. CDR1 and CDR2 (germline): SGHDN, FVKESK. This CDR3 has 17 residues. The V gene end was trimmed by 1 base and the J gene end by 7 bases; junction bases not matched to a gene: 10. Written as DNA, the CDR3 is TGTGCCAGCAGCCAAGGCTACAGCGGGGGGGCCGTGAATGAGCAGTTCTTC. Translation: CASSQGYSGGAVNEQFF.

This clonotype was seen a handful of times. This chain connects TRBV7-9 to TRBJ2-4, with TRBD1 matching over 8 bases. The V and J ends lost 6 bases and 2 bases, in that order; junction bases with no gene match: 6. Germline V gene lookup returns CDR1 SEHNR and CDR2 FQNEAQ (reference sequence). The CDR3 is 15 residues long. The CDR3 bases are TGTGCCAGCAGTTTTCGACAGGGGACCAAAAACATTCAGTACTTC. It translates to CASSFRQGTKNIQYF.

The V call is TRBV7-9, the J call TRBJ2-4; no firm D call. V shed 1 base and J shed 0 bases, with 10 bases lying between them. CDR3 length: 16 amino acids. Germline V gene sequence: CDR1 SEHNR, CDR2 FQNEAQ (reference sequence). The CDR3 sequence is CASSLENLLAKNIQYF. The CDR3 nucleotides are TGTGCCAGCAGCTTAGAGAATCTACTAGCCAAAAACATTCAGTACTTC. Full variable domain (remainder filled in from reference TRBV7-9 and TRBJ2-4): DTGVSQNPRHKITKRGQNVTFRCDPISEHNRLYWYRQTLGQGPEFLTYFQNEAQLEKSRLLSDRFSAERPKGSFSTLEIQRTEQGDSAMYLCASSLENLLAKNIQYFGAGTRLSVL.

This clonotype was detected ten times or more. V and J are TRBV11-2 and TRBJ2-1; D gene ambiguous. V was clipped by 0 bases and J by 0 bases, with 9 bases between them. The CDR3 is 16 residues long. Germline V gene lookup returns CDR1 SGHAT and CDR2 FQNNGV. The CDR3 region is CASSLDVDSSYNEQFF. The CDR3 DNA sequence: TGTGCCAGCAGCTTAGATGTGGATAGCTCCTACAATGAGCAGTTCTTC.

This chain connects TRBV7-9 to TRBJ2-2; D call uncertain. V lost 5 bases and J lost 4, with 11 bases in between. This CDR3 is 14 amino acids long. Per the germline V gene, CDR1 is SEHNR and CDR2 is FQNEAQ (reference sequence). The CDR3 DNA is TGTGCCAGCAGCGGCCGGGTGGTCACCGGGGAGCTGTTTTTT. Translated, it gives CASSGRVVTGELFF.

The CDR3 region is CSVAETGVNEKLFF. The CDR3 nucleotides read TGCAGCGTTGCAGAGACAGGGGTTAATGAAAAACTGTTTTTT. The chain combines TRBV29-1 with TRBJ1-4, with 8 bases fitting TRBD1. CDR3 length equals 14 residues. Per the germline V gene, CDR1 is SQVTM and CDR2 is ANQGSEA. The V segment lost 4 bases and the J segment 4 bases; nucleotides outside the gene matches: 5.

The gene calls are TRBV4-1 and TRBJ1-4; D is possibly TRBD1 (6 bases). Germline lookup yields CDR1 MGHRA and CDR2 YSYEKL. Trimming stripped 3 bases from V and 3 bases from J, with 11 bases between. The CDR3 is 15 amino acids. The CDR3 region is CASSHGRGANEKLFF. CDR3 nucleotide sequence: TGCGCCAGCAGCCATGGCAGGGGTGCTAATGAAAAACTGTTTTTT.

There are a few counts of this clonotype. The CDR3 region is CASSRSFRSEQYF. The CDR3 coding sequence is TGTGCCAGCAGTCGTTCCTTTAGGTCCGAGCAGTACTTC. This chain connects TRBV12-3 or TRBV12-4 to TRBJ2-7, with D hard to call. V was cut by 5 bases and J by 6 bases, with 14 bases left in between. This CDR3 has 13 amino acids.

The chain recombines TRBV29-1 with TRBJ2-4; weak D call: TRBD2 (5 bases). The V gene lost 5 bases and the J gene lost 6 bases, with 23 bases spanning the gap. Germline CDR1 reads SQVTM; CDR2 reads ANQGSEA. This CDR3 spans 16 amino acids. The CDR3 nucleotides are TGCAGCGTTAAGTCTAGCCGGCTAAGCGGTGGAAACATTCAGTACTTC. Residues: CSVKSSRLSGGNIQYF.

The J gene is TRBJ1-6, the V gene TRBV20-1; TRBD1 might be the D (6 bases). There are 19 residues in the CDR3. Deletions cut 1 base from V and 1 base from J, with 20 bases between. From germline, CDR1 is DFQATT and CDR2 SNEGSKA (reference sequence). The CDR3 protein is CSARGAGAADLSYNSPLHF. The CDR3 DNA reads TGCAGTGCTAGAGGGGCAGGGGCGGCGGATCTTTCCTATAATTCACCCCTCCACTTT.

This clonotype was seen a few times. The CDR3 DNA follows: TGCGCCAGCAGCTTTACTAGCGGGAGCTCCTACGAGCAGTACTTC. Its protein is CASSFTSGSSYEQYF. The rearrangement uses TRBV5-1 and TRBJ2-7, with 11 bases matching TRBD2. The CDR3 has 15 residues. The J segment lost 0 bases and the V segment lost 2 bases, leaving 1 base of the junction unmatched. Germline V gene lookup returns CDR1 SGHRS and CDR2 YFSETQ.

In regard to this clonotype: The germline gene is not matched at one end of the junction; a read error may be the cause. This chain links TRBV7-7 with TRBJ2-5; TRBD2 agrees at 16 bases. Germline V gene lookup returns CDR1 SSHAT and CDR2 FNYEAQ (reference sequence). This CDR3 has 15 amino acids. CDR3 sequence reads: CASSLSGLAGGPLQF. CDR3 nucleotides: TGTGCCAGCAGCTTGTCGGGACTAGCGGGAGGGCCCCTTCAATTC.

The chain links TRBV3-1 to TRBJ2-7; either TRBD1 or TRBD2 may fit D (5 bases each). V was cut by 4 bases and J by 0 bases, with 16 bases left in between. Per the germline V gene, CDR1 is LGHDT and CDR2 is YNNKEL (reference sequence). The CDR3 extends over 16 amino acids. The CDR3 coding sequence is TGTGCCAGCAGCCGGGGTGGGGGTGCAAGCTCCTACGAGCAGTACTTC. Translated: CASSRGGGASSYEQYF.

The genes are TRBV25-1 and TRBJ2-2; no firm D call. Germline CDR1 and CDR2: MGHDK and SYGVNS. The CDR3 has 12 amino acids. Trimming stripped 5 bases from V and 8 bases from J, with 9 bases between. CDR3 sequence (DNA): TGTGCCAGCAGTCTAGGAAGAGGGGAGCTGTTTTTT. Translated, it gives CASSLGRGELFF.

The genes are TRBV5-1 and TRBJ1-4, with D possibly being TRBD1 (6 bases). The CDR3 spans 17 residues. The germline V gene has CDR1 SGHRS and CDR2 YFSETQ. The V end lost 4 bases, the J end lost 8 bases, and 24 bases lay between the germline ends. The CDR3 DNA reads as TGCGCCAGCAGCCTGGGACTATACGTTAACGGGGGCGAAAAACTGTTTTTT. Its translation is CASSLGLYVNGGEKLFF.

This clonotype was seen more than once but under ten times. The genes are TRBV5-1 and TRBJ2-3; D may be TRBD2 (5 bases). V lost 2 bases and J 0 bases, leaving 10 bases between the germline ends. CDR3 length: 15 residues. CDR1 is SGHRS and CDR2 is YFSETQ in the germline V gene. In DNA, the CDR3 is TGCGCCAGCAGCTTAGGGTGGACTAGCACAGATACGCAGTATTTT. It codes for CASSLGWTSTDTQYF.

The gene calls are TRBV5-1 and TRBJ2-7, with a tentative D call TRBD1 (6 bases). Per germline, CDR1 SGHRS and CDR2 YFSETQ. This CDR3 has 15 residues. The V end was cut by 4 bases, the J end by 2 bases, with 16 bases between. CDR3 DNA sequence: TGCGCCAGCAGCAAAACAGGGCCCCCAACCTACGAGCAGTACTTC. This encodes CASSKTGPPTYEQYF.

This chain joins TRBV7-9 and TRBJ2-4; D perhaps matches TRBD2 (6 bases). Per germline, CDR1 SEHNR and CDR2 FQNEAQ (reference sequence). The CDR3 is 13 amino acids. V was shortened by 3 bases and J by 10 bases, with 13 bases between the two germline ends. CDR3 sequence reads: CASSFGGEEIQYF. The CDR3 bases are TGTGCCAGCAGCTTCGGGGGTGAGGAAATTCAGTACTTC.

This rearrangement joins TRBV10-3 to TRBJ2-7; tentatively, D is TRBD1 or TRBD2 (6 bases each). This CDR3 is built from 16 residues. The germline CDR1 and CDR2 sequences are ENHRY and SYGVKD. Trimming shortened V by 4 bases and J by 0 bases, and 16 bases separated the two germline ends. CDR3 bases: TGTGCCATCAGTGTTCAGGGGAGGACCCTCTCCTACGAGCAGTACTTC. Protein sequence: CAISVQGRTLSYEQYF.

The rearrangement joins TRBV6-2 or TRBV6-3 to TRBJ2-1, with 13 positions matching TRBD2. Trimming removed 4 bases from V and 4 bases from J; junction bases left unmatched: 10. The CDR3 is 18 residues long. The germline V gene has CDR1 MNHEY and CDR2 SVGEGT. This CDR3 is CASSWTSGSPAGYNEQFF. As DNA, the CDR3 is TGTGCCAGCAGTTGGACTAGCGGGAGCCCTGCAGGTTACAATGAGCAGTTCTTC.

This clonotype has a single count. The rearrangement joins TRBV18 to TRBJ2-7; 7 bases are a match to TRBD1. The trim removed 2 bases at V and 7 bases at J, leaving 5 bases unmatched. This CDR3 has 13 amino acids. CDR1 is KGHSH and CDR2 is LQKENI in the germline V gene. As DNA, the CDR3 is TGTGCCAGCTCACCAACACAGGGGAGTGAGCAGTACTTC. Residues: CASSPTQGSEQYF.